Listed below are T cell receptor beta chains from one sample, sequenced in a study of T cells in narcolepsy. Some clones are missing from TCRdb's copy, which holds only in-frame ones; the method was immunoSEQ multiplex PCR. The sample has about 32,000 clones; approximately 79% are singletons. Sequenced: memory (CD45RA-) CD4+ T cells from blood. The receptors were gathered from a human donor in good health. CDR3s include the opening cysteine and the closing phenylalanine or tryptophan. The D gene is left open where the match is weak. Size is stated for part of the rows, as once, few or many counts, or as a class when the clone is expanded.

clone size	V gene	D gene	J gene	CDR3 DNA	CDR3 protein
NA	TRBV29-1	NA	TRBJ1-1	TGCAGCTCCAACCTTGGGGGACAACAGAACACTGAAGCTTTCTTT	CSSNLGGQQNTEAFF
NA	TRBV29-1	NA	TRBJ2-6	TGCAGCGTCCAACCGGGTTCTGGGGCCAACGTCCTGACTTTC	CSVQPGSGANVLTF
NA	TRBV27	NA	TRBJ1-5	TGTGCCAGCAGTCTGCAGCTTAATAGCAATCAGCCCCAGCATTTT	CASSLQLNSNQPQHF
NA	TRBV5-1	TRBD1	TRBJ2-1	TGCGCCAGCTTCAATACAGGGGGCGGTTACAATGAGCAGTTCTTC	CASFNTGGGYNEQFF
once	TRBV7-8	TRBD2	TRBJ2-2	TGTGCCAGCAGCTTATCGTCGAAGCGGGGCACCGGGGAGCTGTTTTTT	CASSLSSKRGTGELFF
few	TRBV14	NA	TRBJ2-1	TGTGCCAGCAGCCAAGCCCTCGATGAGCAGTTCTTC	CASSQALDEQFF
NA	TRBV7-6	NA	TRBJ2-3	TGTGCCAGCAGCTTAGGGGTTGCGGTGACTAGCACAGATACGCAGTATTTT	CASSLGVAVTSTDTQYF
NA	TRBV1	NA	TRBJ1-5	TGCACCAGCAGCCACCTGACAGGGTTAGTAAATCAGCCCCAGCATTTT	CTSSHLTGLVNQPQHF
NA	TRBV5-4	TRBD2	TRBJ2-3	TGTGCCAGCAGCTTCAGCGGGGCCAGCACAGATACGCAGTATTTT	CASSFSGASTDTQYF
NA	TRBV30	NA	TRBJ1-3	TGTGCCTGGAGTGTACAGGGAAACACCATATATTTT	CAWSVQGNTIYF
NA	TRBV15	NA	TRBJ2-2	TGTGCCACCAGACCGGACTTACACACCGGGGAGCTGTTTTTT	CATRPDLHTGELFF
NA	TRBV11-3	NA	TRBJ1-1	TGTGCCAGCAGCGCGACACTAAACACTGAAGCTTTCTTT	CASSATLNTEAFF
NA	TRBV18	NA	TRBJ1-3	TGTGCCAGCTCACCGGGACCGCGGGGAAACACCATATATTTT	CASSPGPRGNTIYF
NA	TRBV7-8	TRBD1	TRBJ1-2	TGTGCCAGCAGCTTCGGGACAGCCGACTTCGGAGAGGGCTACACCTTC	CASSFGTADFGEGYTF
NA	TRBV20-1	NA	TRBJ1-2	TGCAGTGCTAAGACCTTCTATGGCTACACCTTC	CSAKTFYGYTF
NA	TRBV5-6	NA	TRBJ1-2	TGTGCCAGCACCTCCCATGCGGGGGACTATGGCTACACCTTC	CASTSHAGDYGYTF
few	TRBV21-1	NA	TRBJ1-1	TGTGCCAGCAGCAAACGGCCCGCCGATGGCGGCGACACTGAAGCTTTCTTT	CASSKRPADGGDTEAFF
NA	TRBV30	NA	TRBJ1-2	TGTGCCTGGAGTGTCGGGTCGTCTGGGTATGGCTACACCTTC	CAWSVGSSGYGYTF
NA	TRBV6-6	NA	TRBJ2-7	TGTGCCAGCAGATCCCTCCAAAGCTCCTACGAGCAGTACTTC	CASRSLQSSYEQYF
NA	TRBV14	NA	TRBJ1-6	TGTGCCAGCAGCCAAGATGGCGACAGAAAAGAGAGCTCCTATAATTCACCCCTCCACTTT	CASSQDGDRKESSYNSPLHF
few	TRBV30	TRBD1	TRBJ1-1	TGTGCCTGGAGGGGGACAGGCGATAACACTGAAGCTTTCTTT	CAWRGTGDNTEAFF
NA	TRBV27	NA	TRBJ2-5	TGTGCCAGCAGTACTACGACAGCTCAAGAGACCCAGTACTTC	CASSTTTAQETQYF
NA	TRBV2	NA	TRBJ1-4	TGTGCCAGCAGTGCTGGGACGAATGAAAAACTGTTTTTT	CASSAGTNEKLFF
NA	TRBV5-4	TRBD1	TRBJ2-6	TGTGCCAGCAGCCGGACAGGGGGCGCTGGGGCCAACGTCCTGACTTTC	CASSRTGGAGANVLTF
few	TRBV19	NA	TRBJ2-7	TGTGCCAGTATATCAGGGGAGCAGTACTTC	CASISGEQYF
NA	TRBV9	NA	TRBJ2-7	TGTGCCAGCAGCGTAGGGACGGTGGGGTCCTACGAGCAGTACTTC	CASSVGTVGSYEQYF
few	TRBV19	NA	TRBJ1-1	TGTGCCAGTAGTATAGTGAGACAGAACACTGAAGCTTTCTTT	CASSIVRQNTEAFF
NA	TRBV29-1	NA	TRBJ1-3	TGCAGCGTGGCCGGACTGAGCTCTGGAAACACCATATATTTT	CSVAGLSSGNTIYF
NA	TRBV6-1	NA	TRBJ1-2	TGTGCCAGCAGTGAGACGGGCTTCAGAGGCTACACCTTC	CASSETGFRGYTF
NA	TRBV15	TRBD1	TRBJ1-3	TGTGCCACCAGCAGAGTAACAGGGGGCGAAGGAAACACCATATATTTT	CATSRVTGGEGNTIYF
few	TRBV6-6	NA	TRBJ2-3	TGTGCCAGTACATCTGACAGCACAGATACGCAGTATTTT	CASTSDSTDTQYF
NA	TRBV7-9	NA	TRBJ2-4	TGTGCCAGCAGCTTTCCGGGACGGGCCAAAAACATTCAGTACTTC	CASSFPGRAKNIQYF
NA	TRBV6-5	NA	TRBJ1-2	TGTGCCAGCAGCCCCGGAGGGGGGCAGGGCCTAGGCTACACCTTC	CASSPGGGQGLGYTF
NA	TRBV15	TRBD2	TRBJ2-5	TGTGCCACCAGCAGAGATCTAGCGGAGGGAGAGACCCAGTACTTC	CATSRDLAEGETQYF
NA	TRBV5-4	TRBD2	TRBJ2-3	TGTGCCAGCAGGGCCCGGACTAGCGGACACCCCACAGATACGCAGTATTTT	CASRARTSGHPTDTQYF
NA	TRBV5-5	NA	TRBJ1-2	TGTGCCAGCAGCTTACCGGGCACAGACAGAGACTATGGCTACACCTTC	CASSLPGTDRDYGYTF
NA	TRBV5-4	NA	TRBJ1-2	TGTGCCAGCAGCTTGGATCCCGGGGAAGGCTACACCTTC	CASSLDPGEGYTF